These 18 T cell receptor beta chains were all obtained from the same sample, sequenced in a study of cytomegalovirus exposure and HLA in healthy donors. The primer mix had 60 Vbeta and 13 Jbeta primers. Sequenced by immunoSEQ multiplex PCR; TCRdb stores in-frame clones only, minus some. The sample contains about 110,000 clones, 65% of which appear only once. Sequenced: PBMCs. These TCRs come from a man in his thirties or forties in good health and CMV-seropositive.

This clone has only a few counts. V usage is TRBV7-3 and J usage is TRBJ2-2; D gene ambiguous. From germline, CDR1 is SGHTA and CDR2 FQGTGA. The CDR3 sequence is 13 residues long. V was shortened by 5 bases and J by 6 bases, with 10 bases between the two germline ends. The CDR3 loop is CASSLDRSGELFF. The CDR3 DNA sequence: TGTGCCAGCAGCCTAGACCGGTCCGGGGAGCTGTTTTTT.

For the CDR3, the DNA is TGTGCCAGCATTAAGGGACAACCTTCACCCCTCCACTTT. Protein: CASIKGQPSPLHF. This chain uses TRBV7-3 with TRBJ1-6, with a weak D call TRBD1 (6 bases). The ends were cut back, 7 bases at V and 9 bases at J, with 13 bases in the middle. The germline V gene has CDR1 SGHTA and CDR2 FQGTGA. The CDR3 has 13 amino acids.

The chain joins TRBV7-9 to TRBJ2-3; D is uncertain. Germline CDR1 reads SEHNR; CDR2 reads FQNEAQ (reference sequence). The V end was cut by 3 bases, the J end by 4 bases, with 11 bases between. This CDR3 contains 14 residues. The CDR3 is CASSFTERADTQYF. CDR3 DNA sequence: TGTGCCAGCAGCTTTACAGAGAGAGCAGATACGCAGTATTTT.

The chain joins TRBV2 to TRBJ1-6; TRBD1 is a possible D gene (6 bases). The V gene's germline CDR1 is SNHLY and CDR2 FYNNEI. The CDR3 loop spans 14 amino acids. Trimming took 7 bases from V and 6 from J, leaving 13 bases between them. CDR3 DNA sequence: TGTGCCAGCACGGGACAAAGATTTAATTCACCCCTCCACTTT. Residues: CASTGQRFNSPLHF.

The rearrangement joins TRBV6-1 to TRBJ1-2, with TRBD1 matching over 7 bases. V was pared by 0 bases and J by 7 bases, with 8 bases of the junction left unmatched. The CDR3 runs 15 residues. Germline V lookup: CDR1 MNHNS, CDR2 SASEGT. The CDR3 spells CASSEATGGGLGYTF. CDR3 nucleotides: TGTGCCAGCAGTGAAGCGACAGGAGGGGGCCTTGGCTACACCTTC.

The chain has TRBV19 and TRBJ2-3, with D unclear. Trimming took off 6 bases at V and 4 bases at J, with 5 bases between the two ends. Per the germline V gene, CDR1 is LNHDA and CDR2 is SQIVND (reference sequence). CDR3 length equals 11 residues. CDR3 amino acids: CASRRADTQYF. The CDR3 coding sequence is TGTGCCAGTAGACGGGCAGATACGCAGTATTTT.

This clone came up a few times. The J gene is TRBJ1-3, the V gene TRBV10-3; D may be TRBD1 (6 bases). The germline V and J ends were trimmed by 4 bases and 3 bases, with 16 bases remaining between them. The CDR3 is 16 residues long. CDR1 is ENHRY and CDR2 is SYGVKD in the germline V gene. CDR3 nucleotide sequence: TGTGCCATCAGTGCCGCCGGGACACGAAATGGAAACACCATATATTTT. It translates to CAISAAGTRNGNTIYF.

The chain is built from TRBV4-2 and TRBJ2-7, with TRBD2 matching 9 bases. Trimming cost V 4 bases and J 2 bases; bases outside gene matches: 6. Germline V gene data show CDR1 as LGHNA and CDR2 as YNFKEQ. The CDR3 loop spans 15 amino acids. Here the CDR3 DNA reads TGTGCCAGCAGCCCCGCTAGCGGGGCCCCCTACGAGCAGTACTTC. This translates into CASSPASGAPYEQYF.

CDR3 sequence: CASSTPSYNEQFF. CDR3 bases: TGTGCCAGCAGCACACCTAGTTACAATGAGCAGTTCTTC. The V and J genes are TRBV5-4 and TRBJ2-1, with unresolved D. The CDR3 runs to 13 residues. Trimming removed 4 bases from V and 4 bases from J, with 9 bases in between. CDR1 is SGHNT and CDR2 is YYREEE in the germline V gene (reference sequence).

The chain has TRBV10-3 and TRBJ2-7; D call uncertain. This CDR3 has 15 amino acids. Trimming stripped 0 bases from V and 0 bases from J, with 9 bases between. CDR1 and CDR2 (germline): ENHRY, SYGVKD. The CDR3 DNA reads as TGTGCCATCAGTGAGTCAATACTGAACTCCTACGAGCAGTACTTC. It translates to CAISESILNSYEQYF.

The V call is TRBV5-4, the J call TRBJ2-2; D is perhaps TRBD1 (6 bases). Germline V gives CDR1 SGHNT, CDR2 YYREEE (reference sequence). Trimming stripped 4 bases from V and 4 bases from J, with 17 bases between. The length of the CDR3 is 16 residues. The DNA for the CDR3 is TGTGCCAGCAGCCAGTCGACAGGTCGTATCACCGGGGAGCTGTTTTTT. Its protein is CASSQSTGRITGELFF.

The chain is built from TRBV7-9 and TRBJ2-4; a possible D gene is TRBD2 (5 bases). Germline assignment: CDR1 SEHNR and CDR2 FQNEAQ (reference sequence). The CDR3 is 15 residues long. With 5 bases removed from V and 0 bases from J, the gap between germline ends came to 11 bases. CDR3 loop: CASSPAGLAKNIQYF. CDR3 coding DNA: TGTGCCAGCAGCCCGGCAGGACTAGCCAAAAACATTCAGTACTTC.

V usage is TRBV4-1 and J usage is TRBJ1-1; D perhaps matches TRBD1 (6 bases). The germline V gene encodes CDR1 MGHRA and CDR2 YSYEKL. The CDR3 has 15 amino acids. Between the trimmed V and J ends, which lost 4 bases and 0 bases, there was a span of 12 bases. CDR3 sequence reads: CASSLPGHMNTEAFF. For the CDR3, the DNA is TGCGCCAGCAGCCTGCCGGGACACATGAACACTGAAGCTTTCTTT.

The V and J genes are TRBV27 and TRBJ2-5; D perhaps matches TRBD2 (7 bases). The CDR3 runs 16 residues. CDR1 is MNHEY and CDR2 is SMNVEV in the germline V gene (reference sequence). The V end was cut by 1 base, the J end by 11 bases, with 23 bases between. The CDR3 spells CASSLYMGGRLGQQYF. CDR3 in DNA: TGTGCCAGCAGTTTATATATGGGGGGGAGGCTCGGACAGCAGTACTTC.

V is TRBV4-1 and J is TRBJ2-7, with no clear D. Trimming removed 0 bases at V and 5 bases at J, with 8 bases between. This CDR3 is built from 13 residues. Germline values: CDR1 MGHRA, CDR2 YSYEKL. The chain's CDR3 is CASSQERVDEQYF. Written as DNA, the CDR3 is TGCGCCAGCAGCCAAGAACGGGTCGACGAGCAGTACTTC.

V is TRBV25-1 and J is TRBJ2-7; tentatively, D is TRBD1 (6 bases). Germline-derived CDR1 and CDR2 are MGHDK and SYGVNS. Between the trimmed V and J ends, which lost 1 base and 11 bases, there was a span of 15 bases. This CDR3 has 13 amino acids. DNA of the CDR3: TGTGCCAGCAGTGAATTCGTCTGGGGGCGTAAGTACTTC. It codes for CASSEFVWGRKYF.

The chain combines TRBV2 with TRBJ2-1; perhaps TRBD2 as D (6 bases). V gave up 8 bases and J gave up 6 bases, with 14 bases separating them. The CDR3 runs 13 residues. Germline V lookup: CDR1 SNHLY, CDR2 FYNNEI. The CDR3 loop reads CASSETSANEQFF. The CDR3 coding sequence is TGTGCCAGCTCTGAGACTAGTGCCAATGAGCAGTTCTTC.

This clone turned up a few times. This chain's CDR3 is CASSPGQITDTQYF. The CDR3 DNA sequence: TGTGCCAGCAGCCCGGGACAGATCACAGATACGCAGTATTTT. V gene TRBV11-3 combines with J gene TRBJ2-3; 7 nucleotides align to TRBD1. The CDR3 spans 14 residues. Germline V CDR1 and CDR2: SGHNT, YENEEA. J was trimmed by 2 bases and V by 5 bases; bases with no gene match: 4. Full variable domain (outside the CDR3, taken from reference TRBV11-3 and TRBJ2-3): EAGVVQSPRYKIIEKKQPVAFWCNPISGHNTLYWYLQNLGQGPELLIRYENEEAVDDSQLPKDRFSAERLKGVDSTLKIQPAELGDSAVYLCASSPGQITDTQYFGPGTRLTVL.